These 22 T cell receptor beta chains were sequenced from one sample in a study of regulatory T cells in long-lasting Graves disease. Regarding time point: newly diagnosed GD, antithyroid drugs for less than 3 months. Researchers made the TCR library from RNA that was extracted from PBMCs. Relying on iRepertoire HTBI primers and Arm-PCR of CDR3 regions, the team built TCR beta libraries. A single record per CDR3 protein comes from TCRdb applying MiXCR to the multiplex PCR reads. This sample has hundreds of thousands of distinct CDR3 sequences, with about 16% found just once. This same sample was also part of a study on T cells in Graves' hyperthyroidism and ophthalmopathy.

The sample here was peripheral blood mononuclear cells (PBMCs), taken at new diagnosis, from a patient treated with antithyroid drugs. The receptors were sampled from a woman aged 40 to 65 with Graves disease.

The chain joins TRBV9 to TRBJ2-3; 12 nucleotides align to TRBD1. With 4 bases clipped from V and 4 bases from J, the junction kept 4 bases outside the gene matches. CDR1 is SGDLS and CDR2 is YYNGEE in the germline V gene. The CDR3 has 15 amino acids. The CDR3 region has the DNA TGTGCCAGCAGCCCAAGGGACAGGGGGCCAGATACGCAGTATTTT. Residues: CASSPRDRGPDTQYF.

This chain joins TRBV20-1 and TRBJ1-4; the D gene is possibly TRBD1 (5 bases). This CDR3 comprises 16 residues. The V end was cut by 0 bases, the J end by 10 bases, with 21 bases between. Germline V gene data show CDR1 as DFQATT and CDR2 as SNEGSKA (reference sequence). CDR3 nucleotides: TGCAGTGCTAGAGATGGAAGGGACCCCCGGGTGGGAAAACTGTTTTTT. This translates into CSARDGRDPRVGKLFF.

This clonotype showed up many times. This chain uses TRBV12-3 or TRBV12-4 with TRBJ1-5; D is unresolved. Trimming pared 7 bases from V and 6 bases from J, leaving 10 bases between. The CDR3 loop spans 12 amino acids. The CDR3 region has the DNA TGTGCCAGCACCTACTCGGGTCAGCCCCAGCATTTT. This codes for CASTYSGQPQHF.

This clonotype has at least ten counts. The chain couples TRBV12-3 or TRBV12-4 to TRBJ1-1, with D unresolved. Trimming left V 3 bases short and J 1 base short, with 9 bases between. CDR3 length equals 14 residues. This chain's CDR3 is CASSFITGNTEAFF. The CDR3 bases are TGTGCCAGCAGTTTCATTACTGGGAACACTGAAGCTTTCTTT.

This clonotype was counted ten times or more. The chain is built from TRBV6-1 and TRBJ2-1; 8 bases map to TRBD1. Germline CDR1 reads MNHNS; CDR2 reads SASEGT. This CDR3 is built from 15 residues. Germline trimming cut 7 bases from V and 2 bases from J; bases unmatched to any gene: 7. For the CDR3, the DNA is TGTGCCAGCATCCCCGACAGGGGCCCCTACAATGAGCAGTTCTTC. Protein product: CASIPDRGPYNEQFF.

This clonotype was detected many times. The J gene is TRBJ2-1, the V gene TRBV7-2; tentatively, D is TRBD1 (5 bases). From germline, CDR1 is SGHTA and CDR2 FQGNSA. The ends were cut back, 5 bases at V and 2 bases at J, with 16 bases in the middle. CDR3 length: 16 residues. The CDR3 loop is CASSRQHRVPYNEQFF. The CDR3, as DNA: TGTGCCAGCAGCCGACAGCATAGGGTGCCCTACAATGAGCAGTTCTTC.

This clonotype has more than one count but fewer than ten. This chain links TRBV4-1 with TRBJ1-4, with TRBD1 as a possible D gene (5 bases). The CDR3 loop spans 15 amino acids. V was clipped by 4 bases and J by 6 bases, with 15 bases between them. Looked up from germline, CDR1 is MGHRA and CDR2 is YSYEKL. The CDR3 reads CASSPTNQGHEKLFF. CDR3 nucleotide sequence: TGCGCCAGCAGCCCAACAAACCAGGGACATGAAAAACTGTTTTTT.

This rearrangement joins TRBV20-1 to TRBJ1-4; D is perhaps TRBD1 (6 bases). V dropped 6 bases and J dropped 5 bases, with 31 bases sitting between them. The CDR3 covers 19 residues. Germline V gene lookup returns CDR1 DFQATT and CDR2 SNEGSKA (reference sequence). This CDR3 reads CSARSPSGGGSGGNEKLFF. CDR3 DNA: TGCAGTGCGAGGTCCCCGTCGGGGGGGGGCTCAGGAGGGAATGAAAAACTGTTTTTT.

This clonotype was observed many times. The CDR3 bases are TGTGCCAGCAGCTCCCCCCGGGAGCGGGGGGGCCATACGCAGTATTTT. Its protein product is CASSSPRERGGHTQYF. V and J are TRBV6-1 and TRBJ2-3; TRBD2 matches at 10 bases. J lost 7 bases, V lost 6 bases, and 13 bases had no gene match. Germline V lookup: CDR1 MNHNS, CDR2 SASEGT. The CDR3 sequence is 16 residues long.

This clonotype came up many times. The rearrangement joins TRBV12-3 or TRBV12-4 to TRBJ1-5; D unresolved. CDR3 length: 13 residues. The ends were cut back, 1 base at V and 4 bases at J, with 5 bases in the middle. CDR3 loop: CASSLVINQPQHF. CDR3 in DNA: TGTGCCAGCAGTTTAGTGATTAATCAGCCCCAGCATTTT.

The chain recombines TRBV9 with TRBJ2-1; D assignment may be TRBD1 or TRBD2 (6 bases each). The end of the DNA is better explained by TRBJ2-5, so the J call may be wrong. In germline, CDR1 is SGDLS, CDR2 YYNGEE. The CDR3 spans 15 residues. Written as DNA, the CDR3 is TGTGCCAGCAGCGTAGGGGGGGCGTCTCAAGAGACCCAGTACTTC. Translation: CASSVGGASQETQYF.

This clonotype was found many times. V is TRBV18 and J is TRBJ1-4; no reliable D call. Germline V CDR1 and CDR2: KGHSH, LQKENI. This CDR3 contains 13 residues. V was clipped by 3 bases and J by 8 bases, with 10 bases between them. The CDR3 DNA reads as TGTGCCAGCTCACCGGGGATAGGAGAAAAACTGTTTTTT. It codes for CASSPGIGEKLFF.

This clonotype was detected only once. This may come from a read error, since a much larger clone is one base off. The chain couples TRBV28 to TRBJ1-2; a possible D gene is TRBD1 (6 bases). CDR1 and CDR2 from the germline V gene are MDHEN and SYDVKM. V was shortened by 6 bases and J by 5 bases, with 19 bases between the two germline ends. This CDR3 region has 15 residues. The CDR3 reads CASRLGTRDRYGYTF. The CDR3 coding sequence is TGTGCCAGCAGACTCGGGACAAGGGACCGATATGGCTACACCTTC.

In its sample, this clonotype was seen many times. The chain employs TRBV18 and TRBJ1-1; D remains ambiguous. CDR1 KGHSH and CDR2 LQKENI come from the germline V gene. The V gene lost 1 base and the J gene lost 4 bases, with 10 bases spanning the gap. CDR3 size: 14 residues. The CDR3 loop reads CASSPLVGSTEAFF. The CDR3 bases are TGTGCCAGCTCACCACTCGTTGGGTCCACTGAAGCTTTCTTT.

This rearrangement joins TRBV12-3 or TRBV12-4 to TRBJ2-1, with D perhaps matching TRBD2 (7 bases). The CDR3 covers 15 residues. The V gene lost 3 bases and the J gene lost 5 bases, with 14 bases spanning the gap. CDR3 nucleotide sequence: TGTGCCAGCAGTTTTGGGGGGGGCAGAAACAATGAGCAGTTCTTC. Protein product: CASSFGGGRNNEQFF.

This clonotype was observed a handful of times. CDR3 region: CASSLSGGDETQYF. DNA of the CDR3: TGCGCCAGCAGCCTCTCAGGGGGGGACGAGACCCAGTACTTC. V usage is TRBV5-1 and J usage is TRBJ2-5; D tentatively fits TRBD1 or TRBD2 (7 bases each). Per germline, CDR1 SGHRS and CDR2 YFSETQ. Trimming left V 4 bases short and J 5 bases short, with 15 bases between. This CDR3 contains 14 residues.

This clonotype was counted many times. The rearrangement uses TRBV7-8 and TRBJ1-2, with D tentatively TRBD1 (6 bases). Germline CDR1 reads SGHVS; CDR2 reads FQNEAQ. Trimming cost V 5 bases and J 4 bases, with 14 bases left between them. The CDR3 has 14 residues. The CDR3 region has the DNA TGTGCCAGCAGCCTCCTCACAGGGACCTATGGCTACACCTTC. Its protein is CASSLLTGTYGYTF.

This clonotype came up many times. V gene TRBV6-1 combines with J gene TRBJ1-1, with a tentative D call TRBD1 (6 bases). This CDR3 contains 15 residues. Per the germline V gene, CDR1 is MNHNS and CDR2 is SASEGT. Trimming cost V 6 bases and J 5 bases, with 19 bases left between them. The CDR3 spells CASSLYGQGQTEAFF. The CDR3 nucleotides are TGTGCCAGCAGCCTTTACGGGCAGGGGCAAACTGAAGCTTTCTTT.

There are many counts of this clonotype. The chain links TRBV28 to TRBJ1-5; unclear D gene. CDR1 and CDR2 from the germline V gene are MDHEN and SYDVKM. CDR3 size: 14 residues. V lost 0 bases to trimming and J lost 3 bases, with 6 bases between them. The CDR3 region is CASSLWGNNQPQHF. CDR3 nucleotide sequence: TGTGCCAGCAGTTTATGGGGAAACAATCAGCCCCAGCATTTT.

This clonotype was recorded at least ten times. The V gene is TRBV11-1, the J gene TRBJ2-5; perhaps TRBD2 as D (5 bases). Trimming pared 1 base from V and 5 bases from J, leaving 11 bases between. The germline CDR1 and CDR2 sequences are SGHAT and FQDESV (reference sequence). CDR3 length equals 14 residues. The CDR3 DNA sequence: TGTGCCAGCAGCTTAGGGTCTAGCTGGGAGACCCAGTACTTC. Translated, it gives CASSLGSSWETQYF.

CDR3 DNA sequence: TGTGCCAGCAGCTTAGAACTAGCCCTCGATGAGCAGTTCTTC. It yields the protein CASSLELALDEQFF. The chain is built from TRBV11-2 and TRBJ2-1; possible D gene TRBD2, 6 bases. Germline V gene sequence: CDR1 SGHAT, CDR2 FQNNGV. There are 14 residues in the CDR3. The V end was cut by 0 bases, the J end by 8 bases, with 11 bases between.

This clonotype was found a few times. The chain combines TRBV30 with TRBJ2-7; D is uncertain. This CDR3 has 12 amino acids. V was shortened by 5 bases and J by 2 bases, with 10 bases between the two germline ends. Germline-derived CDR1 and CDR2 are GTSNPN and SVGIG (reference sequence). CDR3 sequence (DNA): TGTGCCTGGGACTCAGGTACCTACGAGCAGTACTTC. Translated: CAWDSGTYEQYF.